A single sample gave rise to the 2 T cell receptor beta chains below, sequenced in a study of cytomegalovirus exposure and HLA in healthy donors. Method: immunoSEQ multiplex PCR; TCRdb's copy keeps in-frame clones and lacks some. Counted here are fewer than 100,000 clones, approximately 94% occurring once; the ten biggest clones make up approximately 3.4%. The sequencing input was PBMCs. The source of these receptors is a woman aged 18-35 years in good health and CMV-seropositive.

The chain combines TRBV4-3 with TRBJ2-7, with 7 bases matching TRBD1. Germline trimming cut 0 bases from V and 4 bases from J; bases unmatched to any gene: 6. This CDR3 spans 15 amino acids. The germline CDR1 and CDR2 sequences are LGHNA and YSLEER. CDR3 DNA: TGCGCCAGCAGCCAAGATCACAGGGGCTTATACGAGCAGTACTTC. Residues: CASSQDHRGLYEQYF.

The genes are TRBV19 and TRBJ2-1; TRBD2 is a possible D gene (5 bases). Germline CDR1 LNHDA, CDR2 SQIVND (reference sequence). Trimming took off 3 bases at V and 0 bases at J, with 9 bases between the two ends. There are 15 residues in the CDR3. The CDR3 is CASSMRVPSYNEQFF. CDR3 in DNA: TGTGCCAGTAGTATGAGGGTGCCCTCCTACAATGAGCAGTTCTTC. Complete variable domain (other parts from reference TRBV19 and TRBJ2-1): DGGITQSPKYLFRKEGQNVTLSCEQNLNHDAMYWYRQDPGQGLRLIYYSQIVNDFQKGDIAEGYSVSREKKESFPLTVTSAQKNPTAFYLCASSMRVPSYNEQFFGPGTRLTVL.